This T cell receptor beta chain appears in the sequencing data of a study of T cell responses to AZD1222 COVID-19 vaccine (dated by TCRdb to the early 2020s). Study-level background: Because spike-specific TCR depth and breadth did not differ between the two schedules, AZD1222 recipients who got a second dose at roughly 4 weeks were pooled with those who got a second dose at roughly 12 weeks. TCR sequencing covered some 250 trial participants: 200 to 210 given two doses of AZD1222 and approximately 25 given two doses of MenACWY control vaccine. Trial participants were enrolled by age into 18-55, 56-69 and 70-plus year subgroups, with roughly 160, 29 and 62 TCR-sequenced participants respectively. Findings and caveats that apply to the study as a whole: Epitopes outside the regions mutated in the B.1.351 and B.1.1.7 variants were reportedly recognized by nearly half of the unique spike-specific TCRs. A significant rise in spike-specific TCR breadth and depth was observed after two AZD1222 doses relative to day 0 and relative to MenACWY recipients. The 56-69-year group was small, and its depth increase did not reach significance, likely because of low power. Conclusions about previously exposed vaccinees are limited because only six or seven AZD1222 recipients were SARS-CoV-2 seropositive at baseline. Because no day 14 peak-response samples were available, the repertoires could be characterized only after the peak T cell response. CD4 TCRs associated with the vaccine covered the entire spike protein, and the dominant responses were in regions 160-218 and 743-854. Participants were mostly white British and included more females than males, and it was suggested by the authors that clonal diversity may have been underestimated.

The CDR3 regions of human TCRbeta chains were subjected to immunosequencing. Regarding the original processing steps: Repertoire TCRs were checked for matches against a reference library of SARS-CoV-2-specific TCRs that had been generated using the MIRA antigen-specificity platform. Breadth meant the fraction of unique TCRs that were SARS-CoV-2-associated, whereas depth meant the fraction of total T cells that were SARS-CoV-2-associated. Using the MIRA data, every spike-specific TCR was mapped to the spike region that the TCR reacted to and assigned to either a CD4 or a CD8 class. Log10-transformed breadth and depth values were compared by one-way ANOVA with Sidak's multiple comparisons tests. TCRdb mirrors the immuneACCESS table, restricted to in-frame sequences. Some clones are absent from its copies; in checked studies, under half trace to an unresolved V gene, and the reason for the others is unknown. V and J calls plus clone size are reproduced from that table; the DNA served to infer D and trimming. The sample contains 150,000 to 200,000 clones, more than 80% of them found a single time. The ten biggest clones cover roughly 3.9% of the sample.

A single count supports this clone. It lacks a known antigen. Base qualities are not recorded, but no much larger clone differs from it by a single base. The time point label, read with the paper, signifies: baseline before first vaccination. Vaccinee samples were obtained from the UK trials COV001 and COV002, which included a single-blind randomized controlled phase 2/3 trial of AZD1222 (ChAdOx1 nCoV-19) in healthy adults. Trial participant PBMC samples were collected at day 0 and day 28 after the second dose for TCRbeta chain sequencing. The sample was peripheral blood, taken on day 0 of AZD1222 vaccination. The TCR sequence derives from an adult in good health.

CDR3 region: CASSQVGGNEKLFF. The DNA sequence follows: TGCGCCAGCAGCCAAGTGGGGGGGAATGAAAAACTGTTTTTT. The V and J segments used are TRBV4-1 and TRBJ1-4; D gene: possibly TRBD1, on 5 matching bases. V and J are truncated by 1 base and 5 bases respectively, leaving an intervening sequence of 8 bases. Sequences MGHRA (CDR1) and YSYEKL (CDR2) are obtained from the germline V gene. Including the terminal cysteine and phenylalanine, the CDR3 comprises 14 residues. The DNA shown is the 42-base CDR3, in frame from base 1.